Each of the 9 T cell receptor beta chains below was sequenced from the same sample in a study of blood T cell repertoires in COVID-19. Clones were read by immunoSEQ multiplex PCR, and TCRdb kept only the in-frame ones, dropping some. Counted here are around 470,000 clones, 90% occurring once; the ten biggest clones make up around 0.6%. The sequencing input was PBMCs or T cells enriched from blood (not recorded which). The origin of the receptors is a young man who had recovered from COVID-19.

The chain is built from TRBV5-1 and TRBJ2-7; a weak D match, TRBD2 (6 bases). CDR3 length: 15 residues. The germline V gene encodes CDR1 SGHRS and CDR2 YFSETQ. V lost 1 base, J lost 4 bases, and 15 bases lay in between. Written as DNA, the CDR3 is TGCGCCAGCAGCTTGAACCCCGACGGGAGATACGAGCAGTACTTC. Translated: CASSLNPDGRYEQYF.

The chain recombines TRBV12-3 or TRBV12-4 with TRBJ1-1; D remains unclear. There are 11 residues in the CDR3. V dropped 3 bases and J dropped 11 bases, with 10 bases sitting between them. The CDR3: CASSFGAGAFF. CDR3 DNA sequence: TGTGCCAGCAGTTTTGGCGCCGGGGCTTTCTTT.

The chain uses TRBV14 and TRBJ2-4; unclear D gene. Between the trimmed V and J ends, which lost 4 bases and 9 bases, there was a span of 10 bases. Germline lookup yields CDR1 SGHDN and CDR2 FVKESK. The CDR3 covers 12 residues. The CDR3 bases are TGTGCCAGCAGCCGCGATCTTGGCATTCAGTACTTC. Translation: CASSRDLGIQYF.

The rearrangement uses TRBV5-6 and TRBJ2-3; TRBD1 might be the D (7 bases). V was pared by 4 bases and J by 5 bases, with 14 bases between. Germline CDR1 and CDR2: SGHDT and YYEEEE. The CDR3 is 14 amino acids. The CDR3 protein is CASSGGTVGDTQYF. The CDR3 DNA reads TGTGCCAGCAGCGGGGGGACAGTCGGAGATACGCAGTATTTT.

This chain links TRBV4-1 with TRBJ2-3, with D uncertain. The CDR3 is 13 amino acids. Trimming pared 5 bases from V and 6 bases from J, leaving 12 bases between. Germline lookup yields CDR1 MGHRA and CDR2 YSYEKL. Here the CDR3 DNA reads TGCGCCAGCAGCTCTCACGGTACGGATACGCAGTATTTT. The encoded protein is CASSSHGTDTQYF.

The V gene is TRBV19, the J gene TRBJ1-2; 9 bases fit TRBD1. Germline CDR1 LNHDA, CDR2 SQIVND (reference sequence). The CDR3 consists of 15 residues. V trimming: 5 bases; J trimming: 8 bases; junction bases outside the gene matches: 12. The CDR3 DNA reads as TGTGCCAGTAGTTTGGGGGACAGGGCCTCGAGGGGCTACACCTTC. Amino acids: CASSLGDRASRGYTF.

This chain links TRBV28 with TRBJ2-7, with D maybe TRBD2 (5 bases). Germline V gives CDR1 MDHEN, CDR2 SYDVKM. CDR3 length equals 15 residues. V lost 8 bases, J lost 3 bases, and 20 bases lay in between. The CDR3 DNA sequence: TGTGCCAGCGAGTCCGTCGGGATCGATAACTACGAGCAGTACTTC. Its protein product is CASESVGIDNYEQYF.

The rearrangement joins TRBV29-1 to TRBJ1-2; 8 bases map to TRBD1. The V gene end was trimmed by 8 bases and the J gene end by 8 bases; junction bases not matched to a gene: 7. The V gene's germline CDR1 is SQVTM and CDR2 ANQGSEA. The CDR3 contains 11 residues. The CDR3 DNA follows: TGCAGCACAACAGGGGGTAGGGGCTACACCTTC. Encoded protein: CSTTGGRGYTF.

J is TRBJ2-7 and V is TRBV30, with no clear D. V was pared by 0 bases and J by 3 bases, with 9 bases between. From germline, CDR1 is GTSNPN and CDR2 SVGIG (reference sequence). This CDR3 spans 13 amino acids. CDR3 residues: CAWSVKAGYEQYF. In DNA form, the CDR3 reads TGTGCCTGGAGTGTGAAAGCCGGCTACGAGCAGTACTTC.